This T cell receptor beta chain originates from a study of Ad26.COV2.S vaccination and SARS-CoV-2 variants. Findings of the study overall: Breadth measured for non-spike TCRs was similar across vaccine and placebo recipients.

Treatment denoted: some 19 received Ad26.COV2.S at low or high dose, single or two shots; five or six received placebo; per-sample allocation not given. Vaccine and placebo recipients were sampled on day 63 after the first injection. Trimming took 4 bases from V and 12 from J; bases not matched to a gene: 12. CDR3 length: 14 residues. Germline values: CDR1 SEHNR, CDR2 FQNEAQ (reference sequence). Using immunoSEQ multiplex PCR, the repertoire was profiled, and TCRdb retains in-frame clones only, with some absent. The table shows 250,000 or so clones, with around nine tenths occurring only once. A remark on this clone: Its specificity is unknown.

The receptor's source is a person between 18 and 60 years old who received the Ad26.COV2.S COVID-19 vaccine or a placebo. The chain is built from TRBV7-9 and TRBJ2-1; the match to TRBD2 covers 7 bases. The starting material was peripheral blood, obtained in a trial of Ad26.COV2.S vaccine versus placebo. In DNA form, the CDR3 reads TGTGCCAGCAGCTCTAGAGGGGCGGGAGCTGGGCAGTTCTTC. Its translation is CASSSRGAGAGQFF. The entire variable domain, with the rest obtained from reference TRBV7-9 and TRBJ2-1, is as follows: DTGVSQNPRHKITKRGQNVTFRCDPISEHNRLYWYRQTLGQGPEFLTYFQNEAQLEKSRLLSDRFSAERPKGSFSTLEIQRTEQGDSAMYLCASSSRGAGAGQFFGPGTRLTVL.